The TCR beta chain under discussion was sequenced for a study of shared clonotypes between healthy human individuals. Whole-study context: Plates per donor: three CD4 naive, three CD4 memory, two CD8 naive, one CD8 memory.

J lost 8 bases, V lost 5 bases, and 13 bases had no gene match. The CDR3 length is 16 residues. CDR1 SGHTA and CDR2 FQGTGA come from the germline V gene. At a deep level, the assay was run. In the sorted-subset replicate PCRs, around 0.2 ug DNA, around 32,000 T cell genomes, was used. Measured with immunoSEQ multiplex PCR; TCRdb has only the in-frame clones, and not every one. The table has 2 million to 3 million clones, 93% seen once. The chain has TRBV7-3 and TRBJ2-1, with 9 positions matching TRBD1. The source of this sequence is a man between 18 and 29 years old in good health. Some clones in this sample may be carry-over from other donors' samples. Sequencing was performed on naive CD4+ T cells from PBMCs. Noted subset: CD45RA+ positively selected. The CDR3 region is CASSTAPGQGKDEQFF. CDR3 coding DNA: TGTGCCAGCAGCACCGCCCCGGGACAGGGAAAAGATGAGCAGTTCTTC. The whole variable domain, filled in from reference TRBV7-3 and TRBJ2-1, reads GAGVSQTPSNKVTEKGKYVELRCDPISGHTALYWYRQSLGQGPEFLIYFQGTGAADDSGLPNDRFFAVRPEGSVSTLKIQRTERGDSAVYLCASSTAPGQGKDEQFFGPGTRLTVL.